Sequencing of this T cell receptor (beta chain) was carried out in a study of T cell responses to AZD1222 COVID-19 vaccine. This table comes from immunoSEQ multiplex PCR, and its TCRdb copy is limited to in-frame clones, with some not included. The sample has about 150,000 clones, 80% to 95% seen once. Findings of the study overall: It was only after the peak T cell response that any repertoires were sampled. Females made up more of the donors, who were largely white British, and clonal diversity may have come out too low. Once two AZD1222 doses were given, Spike-specific TCR breadth and depth went up. CD4 TCRs associated with vaccination spanned spike, dominating at 160-218 and 743-854.

Of note for this clone: Its antigen remains unknown.

Germline V gene lookup returns CDR1 SGHNT and CDR2 YYREEE (reference sequence). The CDR3 spans 14 residues. Trimming took off 4 bases at V and 5 bases at J, with 15 bases between the two ends. The sequencing here drew on peripheral blood, taken on day 0 of AZD1222 vaccination. The chain employs TRBV5-4 and TRBJ2-5, with D possibly matching TRBD2 (6 bases). This receptor was identified in an adult in good health. The CDR3 protein is CASSNPGARETQYF. Here the CDR3 DNA reads TGTGCCAGCAGCAATCCGGGAGCCCGGGAGACCCAGTACTTC.